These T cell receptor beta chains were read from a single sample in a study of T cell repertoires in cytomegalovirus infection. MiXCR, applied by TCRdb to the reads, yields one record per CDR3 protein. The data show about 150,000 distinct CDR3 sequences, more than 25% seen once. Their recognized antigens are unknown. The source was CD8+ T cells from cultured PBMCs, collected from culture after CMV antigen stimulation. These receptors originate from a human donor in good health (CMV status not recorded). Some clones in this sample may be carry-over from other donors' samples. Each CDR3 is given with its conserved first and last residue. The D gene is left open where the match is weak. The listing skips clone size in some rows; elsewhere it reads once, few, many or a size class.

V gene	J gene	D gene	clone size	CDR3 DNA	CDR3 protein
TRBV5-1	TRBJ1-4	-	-	TGCGCCAGCAGCCTATATACGGGGGGCGCCCGGGCAGCTAATGAAAAACTGTTTTTT	CASSLYTGGARAANEKLFF
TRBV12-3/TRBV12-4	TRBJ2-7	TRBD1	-	TGTGCCAGCAGGGGAAAGGACAGGGAGCAGTACTTC	CASRGKDREQYF
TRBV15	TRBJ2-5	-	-	TGTGCCACCAGCAGACCTCTAAAAGAGACCCAGTACTTC	CATSRPLKETQYF
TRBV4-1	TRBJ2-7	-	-	TGCGCCAGCAGCCAACCCGGACCCTACGAGCAGTACTTC	CASSQPGPYEQYF
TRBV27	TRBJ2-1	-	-	TGTGCCAGCAGTAATGGACCCATATACAATGAGCAGTTCTTC	CASSNGPIYNEQFF
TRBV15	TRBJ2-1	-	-	TGTGCCACCAGCAGGGGGGTTGGGGACAATGAGCAGTTCTTC	CATSRGVGDNEQFF
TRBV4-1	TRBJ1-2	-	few	TGCGCCAGCAGCCAAGAAACAGGAGGGTATGGCTACACCTTC	CASSQETGGYGYTF
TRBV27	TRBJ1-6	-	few	TGTGCCAGCTGGGGGGTAGGGGGTAATTCACCCCTCCACTTT	CASWGVGGNSPLHF
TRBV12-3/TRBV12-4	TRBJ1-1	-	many	TGTGCCAGCAGTTTAATTGGTATGAACACTGAAGCTTTCTTT	CASSLIGMNTEAFF
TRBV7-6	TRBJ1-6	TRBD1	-	TGTGCCAGCAGCGAGCAGCCAGGGGGCCGTTCACCCCTCCACTTT	CASSEQPGGRSPLHF
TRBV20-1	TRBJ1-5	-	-	TGCAGTGCTAGAGATCTAGAGGCAGGAGGGAGCAATCAGCCCCAGCATTTT	CSARDLEAGGSNQPQHF
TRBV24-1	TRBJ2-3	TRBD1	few	TGTGCCACCAGTGATGCGAGGGGACAGTCGACAGATACGCAGTATTTT	CATSDARGQSTDTQYF
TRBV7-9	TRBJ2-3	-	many	TGTGCCAGCAGCACCACGGACTTGACACGGGGAGATACGCAGTATTTT	CASSTTDLTRGDTQYF
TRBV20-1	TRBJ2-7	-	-	TGCAGTGCTAGAGGGCCAACTATAGCCTACGAGCAGTACTTC	CSARGPTIAYEQYF
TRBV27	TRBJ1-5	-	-	TGTGCCAGCAGGATCCAAGGTGGAGGTCAGCCCCAGCATTTT	CASRIQGGGQPQHF
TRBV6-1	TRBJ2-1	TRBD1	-	TGTGCCAGCAGTGAAGGAGGGGGCGCGGTCACTGAGCAGTTCTTC	CASSEGGGAVTEQFF
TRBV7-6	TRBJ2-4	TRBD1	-	TGTGCCAGCAGCTTAGAGAAGGGACAGGGCCTAGGGATTCGGTACTTC	CASSLEKGQGLGIRYF
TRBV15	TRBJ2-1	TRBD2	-	TGTGCCACCAGCACAGGACTAGCGGGGGCCTTTCTTAATGAGCAGTTCTTC	CATSTGLAGAFLNEQFF
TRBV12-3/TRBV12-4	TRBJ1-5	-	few	TGTGCCAGCAGTTTAAGTGAGAGGTGGCCCCAGCATTTT	CASSLSERWPQHF
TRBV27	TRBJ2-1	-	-	TGTGCCAGCAGTTATTTTCTAGCGCCATACAATGAGCAGTTCTTC	CASSYFLAPYNEQFF
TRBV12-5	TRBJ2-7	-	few	TGTGCTAGTGGTTTGGGACCGACTGGCTACGAGCAGTACTTC	CASGLGPTGYEQYF
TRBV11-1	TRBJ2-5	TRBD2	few	TGTGCCAGCAGCTTCGTGGCGGGGGGCGAAGAGACCCAGTACTTC	CASSFVAGGEETQYF
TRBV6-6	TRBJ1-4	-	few	TGTGCCAGCAAAACCGCAACTAATGAAAAACTGTTTTTT	CASKTATNEKLFF
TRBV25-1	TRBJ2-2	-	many	TGTGCCAGCAGTCAGGGAGGCTCTGGAGGGGAGCTGTTTTTT	CASSQGGSGGELFF